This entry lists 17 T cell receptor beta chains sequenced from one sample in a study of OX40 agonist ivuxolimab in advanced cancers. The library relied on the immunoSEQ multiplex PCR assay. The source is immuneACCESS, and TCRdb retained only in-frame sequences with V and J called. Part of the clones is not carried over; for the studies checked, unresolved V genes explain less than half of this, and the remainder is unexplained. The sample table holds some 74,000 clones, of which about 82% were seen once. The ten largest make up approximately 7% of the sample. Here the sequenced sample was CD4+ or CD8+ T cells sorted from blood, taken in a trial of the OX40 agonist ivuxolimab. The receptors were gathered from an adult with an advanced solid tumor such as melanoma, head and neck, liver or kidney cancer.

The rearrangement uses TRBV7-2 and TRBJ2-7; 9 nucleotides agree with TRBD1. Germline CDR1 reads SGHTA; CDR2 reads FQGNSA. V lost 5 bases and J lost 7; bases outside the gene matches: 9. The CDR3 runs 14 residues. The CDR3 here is CASSRPGQGVEQYF. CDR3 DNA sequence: TGTGCCAGCAGCCGCCCGGGACAGGGAGTGGAGCAGTACTTC.

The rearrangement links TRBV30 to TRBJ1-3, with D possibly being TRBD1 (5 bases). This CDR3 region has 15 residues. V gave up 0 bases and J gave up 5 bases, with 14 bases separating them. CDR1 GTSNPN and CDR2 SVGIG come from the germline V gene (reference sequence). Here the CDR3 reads CAWSVSQGLRNTIYF. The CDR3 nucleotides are TGTGCCTGGAGTGTCAGTCAGGGATTGAGAAACACCATATATTTT.

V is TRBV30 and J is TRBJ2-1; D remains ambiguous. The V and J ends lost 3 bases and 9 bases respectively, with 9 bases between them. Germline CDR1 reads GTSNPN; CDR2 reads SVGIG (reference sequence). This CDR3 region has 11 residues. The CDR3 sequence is CAWSSRIEQFF. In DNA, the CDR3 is TGTGCCTGGAGCAGCCGCATTGAGCAGTTCTTC.

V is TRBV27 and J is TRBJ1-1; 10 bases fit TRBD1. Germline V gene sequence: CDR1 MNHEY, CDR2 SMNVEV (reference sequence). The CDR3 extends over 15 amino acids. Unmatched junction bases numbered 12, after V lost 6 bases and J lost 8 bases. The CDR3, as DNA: TGTGCCAGCAGAACGGGACAGGGGCCCTCCGGGGAAGCTTTCTTT. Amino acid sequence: CASRTGQGPSGEAFF.

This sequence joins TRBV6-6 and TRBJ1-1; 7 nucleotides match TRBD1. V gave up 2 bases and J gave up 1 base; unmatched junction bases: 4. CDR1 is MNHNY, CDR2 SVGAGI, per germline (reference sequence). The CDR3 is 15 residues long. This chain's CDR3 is CASSYVNRGNTEAFF. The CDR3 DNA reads TGTGCCAGCAGTTACGTAAACAGGGGGAACACTGAAGCTTTCTTT.

CDR3 sequence: CASSELGVDSPLHF. The CDR3 DNA reads TGCGCCAGCAGTGAACTGGGGGTAGATTCACCCCTCCACTTT. The chain joins TRBV10-2 to TRBJ1-6; TRBD1 might be the D (5 bases). The V and J ends lost 3 bases and 8 bases respectively, with 11 bases between them. The germline CDR1 and CDR2 sequences are WSHSY and SAAADI. CDR3 size: 14 residues.

In DNA form, the CDR3 reads TGTGCCAGCAGTGAAGCGCTTCCGGGCACTGAAGCTTTCTTT. Residues: CASSEALPGTEAFF. This chain uses TRBV2 with TRBJ1-1; D unresolved. Germline V gene lookup returns CDR1 SNHLY and CDR2 FYNNEI. CDR3 length: 14 residues. Trimming pared 0 bases from V and 4 bases from J, leaving 9 bases between.

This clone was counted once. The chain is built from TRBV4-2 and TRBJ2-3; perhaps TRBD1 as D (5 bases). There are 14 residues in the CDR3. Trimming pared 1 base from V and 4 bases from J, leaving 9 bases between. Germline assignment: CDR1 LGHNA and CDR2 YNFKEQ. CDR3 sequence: CASSQGGGPDTQYF. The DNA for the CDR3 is TGTGCCAGCAGCCAAGGGGGCGGACCAGATACGCAGTATTTT.

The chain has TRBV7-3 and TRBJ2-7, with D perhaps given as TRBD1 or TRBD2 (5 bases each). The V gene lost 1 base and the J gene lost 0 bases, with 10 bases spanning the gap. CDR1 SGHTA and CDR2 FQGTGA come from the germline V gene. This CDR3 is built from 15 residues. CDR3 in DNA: TGTGCCAGCAGCTTAAGCCCAGGGAGCTCCTACGAGCAGTACTTC. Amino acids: CASSLSPGSSYEQYF. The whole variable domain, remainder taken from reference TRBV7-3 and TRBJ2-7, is GAGVSQTPSNKVTEKGKYVELRCDPISGHTALYWYRQSLGQGPEFLIYFQGTGAADDSGLPNDRFFAVRPEGSVSTLKIQRTERGDSAVYLCASSLSPGSSYEQYFGPGTRLTVT.

This CDR3 reads CASSTGQGASTYEQYF. In nucleotides, the CDR3 is TGCGCCAGCAGCACAGGACAGGGGGCGTCCACCTACGAGCAGTACTTC. The rearrangement joins TRBV5-1 to TRBJ2-7, with TRBD1 identical over 11 bases. Germline V lookup: CDR1 SGHRS, CDR2 YFSETQ. Losses at the gene ends were 4 bases for V and 2 bases for J; bases not matched to a gene: 8. This CDR3 has 16 amino acids.

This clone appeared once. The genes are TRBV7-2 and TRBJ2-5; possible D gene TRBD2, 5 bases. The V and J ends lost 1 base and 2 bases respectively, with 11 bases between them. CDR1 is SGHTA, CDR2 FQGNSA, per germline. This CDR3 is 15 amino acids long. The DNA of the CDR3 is TGTGCCAGCAGCTTAGGTTCCGTAGCGCAAGAGACCCAGTACTTC. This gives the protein CASSLGSVAQETQYF.

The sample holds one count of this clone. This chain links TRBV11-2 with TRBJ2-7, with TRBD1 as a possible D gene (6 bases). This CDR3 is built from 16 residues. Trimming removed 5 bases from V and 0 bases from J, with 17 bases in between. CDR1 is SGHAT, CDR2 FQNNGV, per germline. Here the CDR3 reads CASSPRRDTSSYEQYF. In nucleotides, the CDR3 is TGTGCCAGCAGCCCTCGTCGGGACACGAGCTCCTACGAGCAGTACTTC. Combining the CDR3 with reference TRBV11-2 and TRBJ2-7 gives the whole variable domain EAGVAQSPRYKIIEKRQSVAFWCNPISGHATLYWYQQILGQGPKLLIQFQNNGVVDDSQLPKDRFSAERLKGVDSTLKIQPAKLEDSAVYLCASSPRRDTSSYEQYFGPGTRLTVT.

As DNA, the CDR3 is TGTGCCAGCAGCTTAAGGCCCCTAGCGGGAGGGAATGAGCAGTTCTTC. Protein sequence: CASSLRPLAGGNEQFF. The rearrangement joins TRBV7-3 to TRBJ2-1; 12 bases are a match to TRBD2. Per the germline V gene, CDR1 is SGHTA and CDR2 is FQGTGA. V was clipped by 1 base and J by 7 bases; unmatched bases: 5. This CDR3 region has 16 residues. The whole variable domain, filled in from reference TRBV7-3 and TRBJ2-1, reads GAGVSQTPSNKVTEKGKYVELRCDPISGHTALYWYRQSLGQGPEFLIYFQGTGAADDSGLPNDRFFAVRPEGSVSTLKIQRTERGDSAVYLCASSLRPLAGGNEQFFGPGTRLTVL.

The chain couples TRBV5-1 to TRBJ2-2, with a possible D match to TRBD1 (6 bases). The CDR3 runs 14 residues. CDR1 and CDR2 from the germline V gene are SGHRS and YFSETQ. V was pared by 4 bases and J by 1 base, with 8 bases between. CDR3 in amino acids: CASSPGQNTGELFF. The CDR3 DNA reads TGCGCCAGCAGCCCGGGACAGAACACCGGGGAGCTGTTTTTT.

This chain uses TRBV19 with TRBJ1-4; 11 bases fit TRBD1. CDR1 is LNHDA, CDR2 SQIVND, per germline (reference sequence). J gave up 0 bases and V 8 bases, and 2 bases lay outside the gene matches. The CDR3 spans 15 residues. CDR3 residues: CASRDRGTTNEKLFF. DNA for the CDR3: TGTGCCAGTCGGGACAGGGGGACAACTAATGAAAAACTGTTTTTT.

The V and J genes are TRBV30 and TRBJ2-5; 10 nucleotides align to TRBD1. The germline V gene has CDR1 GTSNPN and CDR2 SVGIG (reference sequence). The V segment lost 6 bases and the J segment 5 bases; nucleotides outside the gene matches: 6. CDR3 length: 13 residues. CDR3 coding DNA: TGTGCCTGTGCGGGACAGGGGATGGAGACCCAGTACTTC. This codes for CACAGQGMETQYF.

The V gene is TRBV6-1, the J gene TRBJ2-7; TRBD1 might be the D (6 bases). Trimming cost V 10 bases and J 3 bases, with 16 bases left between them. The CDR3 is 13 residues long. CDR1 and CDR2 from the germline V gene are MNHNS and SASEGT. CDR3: CATRTGLLYEQYF. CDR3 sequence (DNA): TGTGCCACCCGTACAGGGCTTCTCTACGAGCAGTACTTC.